Detailed here is one T cell receptor (beta chain). Its antigen is currently unknown. Sample treatment: approximately 9-day PBMC culture with coronavirus spike peptide pools or control peptides (ViraFEST assay). The sample is drawn from a study of vaccination and CD4 T cells after COVID-19. On the study more broadly: Median time from COVID diagnosis to post-COVID sampling was roughly 100 days (35 to 161).

The Oncomine TCR Beta short-read assay was applied to DNA of cultured CD4+ T cells. One entry per CDR3 protein results from TCRdb running MiXCR on the PCR reads. The sample holds roughly 28,000 distinct CDR3 sequences; about 50% are singletons and the top ten take 28%. The V and J ends lost 5 bases and 8 bases respectively, with 11 bases between them. Germline CDR1 MNHNS, CDR2 SASEGT. The CDR3 totals 12 residues. The rearrangement links TRBV6-1 to TRBJ2-3; D gene unclear. This TCR was sampled from a human donor who received a COVID-19 vaccine. Sequences were derived from CD4+ T cells from blood, cultured in vitro, sampled before SARS-CoV-2 vaccination. CDR3 DNA: TGTGCCAGCAGTAAAACTCCTTCTACGCAGTATTTT. Translated: CASSKTPSTQYF.